This T cell receptor (beta chain) was captured in a study of radiotherapy plus CTLA-4 blockade in lung cancer. Here immunoSEQ multiplex PCR was the method, and the copy in TCRdb shows in-frame clones only, minus some. The repertoire holds some 94,000 clones, with 82% as singletons. The CDR3 totals 17 residues. Germline V gene lookup returns CDR1 MGHRA and CDR2 YSYEKL. Patients with chemo-refractory metastatic non-small-cell lung cancer received focal radiation plus CTLA-4 blockade with ipilimumab. The gene calls are TRBV4-1 and TRBJ2-5; weak D call: TRBD1 (6 bases). The tail of the sequence fits TRBJ2-7 better, so the J call may be wrong. This sample comprised peripheral blood, obtained from a patient treated with radiotherapy plus ipilimumab. This sequence originates from a human donor with non-small cell lung cancer that progressed on radiotherapy plus ipilimumab. DNA for the CDR3: TGCGCCAGCAGCCAAGAGGACCCCCAAGGGGGTTCCTACGAGCAGTACTTC. Translated, it gives CASSQEDPQGGSYEQYF.